This section outlines one TCR beta chain sequence together with its context. Trimming took 1 base from V and 4 from J; bases not matched to a gene: 7. Germline V CDR1 and CDR2: SGDLS, YYNGEE. The CDR3 contains 16 residues. The source of the sample is a study of blood T cell repertoires in COVID-19. Generated by immunoSEQ multiplex PCR, the TCRdb table keeps only in-frame clones and is missing some. The sample shows roughly 260,000 clones, approximately 92% of them seen only once. The specimen sequenced was peripheral blood. The receptor was derived from a person between 18 and 35 years old with COVID-19, enrolled during active disease. The chain recombines TRBV9 with TRBJ2-2; the match to TRBD2 covers 7 bases. CDR3 sequence (DNA): TGTGCCAGCAGCGTAAATGCGGGAGTCGGCACCGGGGAGCTGTTTTTT. Translated, it gives CASSVNAGVGTGELFF.